Listed below are T cell receptor beta chains from one sample, sequenced in a study of OX40 agonist ivuxolimab in advanced cancers. The method was immunoSEQ multiplex PCR; TCRdb's version includes in-frame clones alone and lacks a portion of them. The table includes roughly 62,000 clones, roughly 85% detected once. The sequencing here drew on CD4+ or CD8+ T cells sorted from blood, taken in a trial of the OX40 agonist ivuxolimab. These receptors all come from an adult with an advanced solid tumor such as melanoma, head and neck, liver or kidney cancer. Both conserved end residues are part of each CDR3. The D gene is left open where the match is weak. Rows may omit the clone size; those that give it use once, few, many or a size class.

>.|.|TRBV2|TRBJ2-3
TGTGCCAGCAGTGAGACCGGGGATACGCAGTATTTT
CASSETGDTQYF
>TRBD1|few|TRBV27|TRBJ1-5
TGTGCCAGCGGCCTGACAGGGACCCTCAGCAATCAGCCCCAGCATTTT
CASGLTGTLSNQPQHF
>TRBD1|.|TRBV6-6|TRBJ2-3
TGTGCCAGCGACTTTGCGACAGGGCGAGATACGCAGTATTTT
CASDFATGRDTQYF
>.|.|TRBV11-2|TRBJ1-2
TGTGCCAGCAGCTTAGATTGGGGGGAATTCGGCTACACCTTC
CASSLDWGEFGYTF
>.|.|TRBV5-4|TRBJ1-1
TGTGCCAGCAGCTTAGGCCCTGAAGCTTTCTTT
CASSLGPEAFF
>TRBD2|.|TRBV11-2|TRBJ2-3
TGTGCCAGCAGCTCCCCGTCTCTAGCGGGAACACAGTATTTT
CASSSPSLAGTQYF
>TRBD1|.|TRBV28|TRBJ2-7
TGTGCCAGCAAGCCCGGGACAGGGGCCCCCTACGAGCAGTACTTC
CASKPGTGAPYEQYF
>.|few|TRBV18|TRBJ2-5
TGTGCCAGCTCACCGACGACCGGGGGTGTGAGAGGGGAGACCCAGTACTTC
CASSPTTGGVRGETQYF
>.|.|TRBV10-2|TRBJ1-1
TGCGCCAGCACCACGTACGGAAACACTGAAGCTTTCTTT
CASTTYGNTEAFF
>TRBD1|.|TRBV6-6|TRBJ1-5
TGTGCCAGCAATAGCGCAGGGGGAAGTCAGCCCCAGCATTTT
CASNSAGGSQPQHF
>TRBD1|.|TRBV28|TRBJ1-4
TGTGCCAGCAGTTTTGACAGGGTTGACGAAAAACTGTTTTTT
CASSFDRVDEKLFF
>.|.|TRBV7-9|TRBJ1-4
TGTGCCAGCAGCTTAGACCTGGTGGGGAGTAATGAAAAACTGTTTTTT
CASSLDLVGSNEKLFF
>.|few|TRBV27|TRBJ1-5
TGTGCCAGCAGTCCCCGCTTAGGCAATCAGCCCCAGCATTTT
CASSPRLGNQPQHF
>.|.|TRBV7-6|TRBJ2-7
TGTGCCAGCAGCTTCCGCGACAGCCCCTACGAGCAGTACTTC
CASSFRDSPYEQYF
>.|.|TRBV2|TRBJ2-7
TGTGCCAGCTCCTATAAGGGGGGATCGATCTACGAGCAGTACTTC
CASSYKGGSIYEQYF
>TRBD2|.|TRBV6-5|TRBJ2-7
TGTGCCAGCAGCCCACTCACCGGGGGGAGCTACGAGCAGTACTTC
CASSPLTGGSYEQYF
>.|.|TRBV28|TRBJ2-1
TGTGCCAGCACCCCCCCGCGGGGCAGTCAGTTCTTC
CASTPPRGSQFF
>TRBD1|few|TRBV18|TRBJ1-2
TGTGCCAGCTCAGGAAGACAGGGGAGTCTCGGCTACACCTTC
CASSGRQGSLGYTF
>TRBD2|once|TRBV2|TRBJ2-3
TGTGCCAGCAAGCCGGGACTAGCGATTGATACGCAGTATTTT
CASKPGLAIDTQYF